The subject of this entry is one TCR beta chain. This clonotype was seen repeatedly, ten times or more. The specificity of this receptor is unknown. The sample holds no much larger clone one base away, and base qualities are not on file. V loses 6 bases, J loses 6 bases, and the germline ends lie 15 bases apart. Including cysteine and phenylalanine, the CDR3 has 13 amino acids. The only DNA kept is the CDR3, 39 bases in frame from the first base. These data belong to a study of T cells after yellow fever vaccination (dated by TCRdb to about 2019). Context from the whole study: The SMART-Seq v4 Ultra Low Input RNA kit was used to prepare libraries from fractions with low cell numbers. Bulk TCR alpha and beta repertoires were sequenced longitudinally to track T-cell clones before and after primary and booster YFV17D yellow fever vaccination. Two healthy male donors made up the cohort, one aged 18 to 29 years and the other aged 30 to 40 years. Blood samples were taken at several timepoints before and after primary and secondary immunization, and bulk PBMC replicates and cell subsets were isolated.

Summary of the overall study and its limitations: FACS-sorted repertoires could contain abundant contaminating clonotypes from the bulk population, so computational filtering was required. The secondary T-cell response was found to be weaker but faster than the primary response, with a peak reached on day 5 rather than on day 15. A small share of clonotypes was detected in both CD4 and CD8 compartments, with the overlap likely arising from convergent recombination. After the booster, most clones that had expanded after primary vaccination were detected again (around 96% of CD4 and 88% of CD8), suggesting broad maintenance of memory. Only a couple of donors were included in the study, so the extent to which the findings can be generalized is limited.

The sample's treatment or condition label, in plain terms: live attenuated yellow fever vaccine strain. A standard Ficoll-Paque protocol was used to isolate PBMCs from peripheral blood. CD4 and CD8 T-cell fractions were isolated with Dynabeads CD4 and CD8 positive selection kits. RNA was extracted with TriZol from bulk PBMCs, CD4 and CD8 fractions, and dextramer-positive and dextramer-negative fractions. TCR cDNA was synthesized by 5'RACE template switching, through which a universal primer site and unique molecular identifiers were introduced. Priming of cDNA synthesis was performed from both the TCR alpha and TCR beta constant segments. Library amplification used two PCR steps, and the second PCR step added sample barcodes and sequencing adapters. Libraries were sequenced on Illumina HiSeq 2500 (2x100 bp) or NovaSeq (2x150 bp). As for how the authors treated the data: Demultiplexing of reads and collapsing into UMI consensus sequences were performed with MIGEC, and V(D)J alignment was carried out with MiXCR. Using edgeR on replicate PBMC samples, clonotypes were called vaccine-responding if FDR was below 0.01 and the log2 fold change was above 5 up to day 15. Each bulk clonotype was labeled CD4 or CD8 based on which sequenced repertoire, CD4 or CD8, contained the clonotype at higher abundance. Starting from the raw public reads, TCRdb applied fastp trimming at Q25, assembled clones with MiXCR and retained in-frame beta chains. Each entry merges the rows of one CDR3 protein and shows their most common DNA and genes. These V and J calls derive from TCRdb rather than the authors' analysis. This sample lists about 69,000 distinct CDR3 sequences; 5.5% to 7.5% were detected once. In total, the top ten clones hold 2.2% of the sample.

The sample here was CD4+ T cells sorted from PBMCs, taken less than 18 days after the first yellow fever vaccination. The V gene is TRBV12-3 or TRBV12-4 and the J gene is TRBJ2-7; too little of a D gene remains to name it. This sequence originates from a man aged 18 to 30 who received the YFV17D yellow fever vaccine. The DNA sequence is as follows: TGTGCCAGCAGAGCCCCGACTCAGTTCGAGCAGTACTTC. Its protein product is CASRAPTQFEQYF.